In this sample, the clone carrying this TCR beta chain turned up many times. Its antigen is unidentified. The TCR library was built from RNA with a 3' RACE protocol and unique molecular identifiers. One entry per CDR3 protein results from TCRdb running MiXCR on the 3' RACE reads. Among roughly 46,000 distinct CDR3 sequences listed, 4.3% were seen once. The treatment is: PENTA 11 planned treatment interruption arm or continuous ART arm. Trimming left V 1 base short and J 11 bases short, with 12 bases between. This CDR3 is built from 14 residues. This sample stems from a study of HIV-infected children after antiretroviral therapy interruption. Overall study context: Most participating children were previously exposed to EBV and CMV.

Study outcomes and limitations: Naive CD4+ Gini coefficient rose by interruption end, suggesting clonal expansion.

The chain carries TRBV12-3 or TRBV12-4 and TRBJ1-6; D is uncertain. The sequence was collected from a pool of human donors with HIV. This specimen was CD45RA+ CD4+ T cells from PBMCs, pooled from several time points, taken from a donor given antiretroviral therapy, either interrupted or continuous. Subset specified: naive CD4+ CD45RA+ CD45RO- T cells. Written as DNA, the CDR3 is TGTGCCAGCAGTTTAGGGGCCCCAACCACACCCCTCCACTTT. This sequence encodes CASSLGAPTTPLHF.